This T cell receptor (beta chain) is drawn from a study of T cells in Graves' hyperthyroidism and ophthalmopathy. The source material, RNA transcripts, was used to amplify TCR beta CDR3 regions. HTBI primers drove first-round RT-PCR of the TCR CDR3. TCRdb reprocessed the multiplex PCR reads with MiXCR, giving one entry per CDR3 protein. The sample consists of about 600,000 distinct CDR3 sequences, around 14% of them appearing once. This CDR3 has 16 residues. Deletions cut 5 bases from V and 0 bases from J, with 17 bases between. Looked up from germline, CDR1 is LGHDT and CDR2 is YNNKEL (reference sequence). This clonotype was seen repeatedly, ten times or more.

The sequence came from a woman aged 18-30 years with Graves' ophthalmopathy. Sequenced: blood. The chain links TRBV3-1 to TRBJ2-7, with a weak D call TRBD1 (6 bases). CDR3 sequence: CASSGSGQTPSYEQYF. For the CDR3, the DNA is TGTGCCAGCAGCGGAAGTGGACAGACTCCCTCCTACGAGCAGTACTTC.